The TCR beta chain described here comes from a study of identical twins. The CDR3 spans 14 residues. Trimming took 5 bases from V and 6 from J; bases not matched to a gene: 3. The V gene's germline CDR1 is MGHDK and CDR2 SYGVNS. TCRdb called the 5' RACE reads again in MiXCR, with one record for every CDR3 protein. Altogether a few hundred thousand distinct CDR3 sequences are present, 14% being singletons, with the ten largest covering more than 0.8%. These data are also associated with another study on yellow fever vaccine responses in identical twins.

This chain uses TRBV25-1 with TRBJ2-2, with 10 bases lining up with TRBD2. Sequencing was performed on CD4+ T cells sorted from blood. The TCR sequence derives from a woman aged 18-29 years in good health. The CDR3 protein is CASSWLAGAGELFF. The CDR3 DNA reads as TGTGCCAGCAGTTGGCTAGCGGGAGCCGGGGAGCTGTTTTTT.